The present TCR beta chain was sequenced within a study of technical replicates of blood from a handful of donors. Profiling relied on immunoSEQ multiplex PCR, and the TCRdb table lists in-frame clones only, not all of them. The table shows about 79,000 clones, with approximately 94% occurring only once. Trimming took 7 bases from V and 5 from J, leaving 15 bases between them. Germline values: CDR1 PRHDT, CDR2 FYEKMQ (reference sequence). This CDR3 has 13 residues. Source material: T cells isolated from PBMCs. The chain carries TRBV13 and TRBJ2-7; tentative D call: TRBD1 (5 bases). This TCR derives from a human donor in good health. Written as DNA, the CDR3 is TGTGCCAGCACGCTACAGGTGTCAGACGAGCAGTACTTC. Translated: CASTLQVSDEQYF.